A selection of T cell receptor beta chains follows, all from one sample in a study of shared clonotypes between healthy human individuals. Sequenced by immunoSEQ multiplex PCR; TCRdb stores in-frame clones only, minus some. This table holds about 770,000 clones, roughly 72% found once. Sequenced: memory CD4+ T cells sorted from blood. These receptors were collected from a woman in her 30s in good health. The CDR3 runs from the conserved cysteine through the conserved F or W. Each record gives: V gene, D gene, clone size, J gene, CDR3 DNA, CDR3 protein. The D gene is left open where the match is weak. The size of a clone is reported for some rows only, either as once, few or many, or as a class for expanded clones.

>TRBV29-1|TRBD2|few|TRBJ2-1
TGCAGCGTTGGGGGGACTAGCGTTAATTCCTACAATGAGCAGTTCTTC
CSVGGTSVNSYNEQFF
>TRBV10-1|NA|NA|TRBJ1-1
TGCGCCACCACAAAGAACAGGGACGGCGAAGCTTTCTTT
CATTKNRDGEAFF
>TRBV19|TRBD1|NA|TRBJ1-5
TGTGCCAGTAGTATCGGACAGGGCCCTCAGCCCCAGCATTTT
CASSIGQGPQPQHF
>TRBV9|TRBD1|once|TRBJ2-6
TGTGCCAGCAGTGTCCGGGACAGGGACTCCGGGGGGGCCAACGTCCTGACTTTC
CASSVRDRDSGGANVLTF
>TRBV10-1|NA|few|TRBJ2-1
TGCGCCAACCAACTAGCCCCCCACAATGAGCAGTTCTTC
CANQLAPHNEQFF
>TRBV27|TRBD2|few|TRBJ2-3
TGTGCCAGCAGTTCTCCCGGATTAGCGGGAGGGGGAGATACGCAGTATTTT
CASSSPGLAGGGDTQYF
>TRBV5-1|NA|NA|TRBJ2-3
TGCGCCAGCAGCTTTGTGGGATTCTCCGCAGATACGCAGTATTTT
CASSFVGFSADTQYF
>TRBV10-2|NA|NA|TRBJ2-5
TGCGCCAGCAGTGACCGGGAGAATCCACAAGAGACCCAGTACTTC
CASSDRENPQETQYF
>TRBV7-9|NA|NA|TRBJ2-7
TGTGCCAGCAGCTTAGCAGATAGGAGCGAGCAGTACTTC
CASSLADRSEQYF
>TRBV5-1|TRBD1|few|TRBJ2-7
TGCGCCAGCAGCTTGGATCCGGACAGGAACTCGTACGAGCAGTACTTC
CASSLDPDRNSYEQYF
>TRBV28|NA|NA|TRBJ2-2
TGTGCCAGCAGTTTGAGGCAGGGGCTGGGCCCCGGGGAGCTGTTTTTT
CASSLRQGLGPGELFF
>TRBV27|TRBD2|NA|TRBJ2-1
TGTGCCAGCAGTTTGCTACTAGCGGGAGGGTCACGGGAGCAGTTCTTC
CASSLLLAGGSREQFF
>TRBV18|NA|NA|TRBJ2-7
TGTGCCAGCTCACTCGTTGACAGGAGCGAGCAGTACTTC
CASSLVDRSEQYF
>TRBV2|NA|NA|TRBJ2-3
TGTGCCAGCAGTCCGGGACTCAGCACAGATACGCAGTATTTT
CASSPGLSTDTQYF
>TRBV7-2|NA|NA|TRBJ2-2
TGTGCCAGCAGCGGATGGAGGGGAGGTGCCGGGGAGCTGTTTTTT
CASSGWRGGAGELFF
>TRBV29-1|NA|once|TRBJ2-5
TGCAGCGCTGCCCTCGGGACAACAGAGACCCAGTACTTC
CSAALGTTETQYF
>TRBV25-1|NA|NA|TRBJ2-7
TGTGCCAGCAGTGAAACCGGGGGAAGGCCCTACGAGCAGTACTTC
CASSETGGRPYEQYF
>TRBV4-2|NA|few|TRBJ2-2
TGTGCCAGCAGCCAAGGTCTAGCGTCCGGGGAGCTGTTTTTT
CASSQGLASGELFF
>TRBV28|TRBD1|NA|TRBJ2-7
TGTGCCAGCAAGAGCCAGACAGGGTTTTCCTACGAGCAGTACTTC
CASKSQTGFSYEQYF
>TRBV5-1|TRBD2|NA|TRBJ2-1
TGCGCCAGCAGCTTGGGACTAGCGGGGGGCCGGGCCAATGAGCAGTTCTTC
CASSLGLAGGRANEQFF
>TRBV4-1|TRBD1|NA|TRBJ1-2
TGCGCCAGCAGCGGCGGGGGACAGGGGAACTATGGCTACACCTTC
CASSGGGQGNYGYTF
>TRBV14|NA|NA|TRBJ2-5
TGTGCCAGCAGCCCCCGGGAACAAGAGACCCAGTACTTC
CASSPREQETQYF
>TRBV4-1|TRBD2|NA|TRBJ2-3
TGCGCCAGCAGACAGCCCACTAGCGGGAGAAGCACAGATACGCAGTATTTT
CASRQPTSGRSTDTQYF
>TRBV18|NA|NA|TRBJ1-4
TGTGCCAGCTCACCAATCCCCCGAACGGGAAAACTGTTTTTT
CASSPIPRTGKLFF
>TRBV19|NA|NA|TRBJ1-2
TGTGCCAGTAGTGTCAGGGGAAAGGATGGCTACACCTTC
CASSVRGKDGYTF
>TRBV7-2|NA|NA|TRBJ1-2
TGTGCCAGCAGCTTAGCCGGGGGCGATGGCTACACCTTC
CASSLAGGDGYTF
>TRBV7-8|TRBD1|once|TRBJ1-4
TGTGCCAGCAGGCGCTCCGGGACAGGGGATGAAAAACTGTTTTTT
CASRRSGTGDEKLFF
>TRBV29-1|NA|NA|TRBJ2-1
TGCAGCGTGCTAGCGCAAAGCTCCTACAATGAGCAGTTCTTC
CSVLAQSSYNEQFF
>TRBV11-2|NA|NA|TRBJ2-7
TGTGCCAGCAGTTCCCTCCGGGACTCCTCCCTGGGGCAGTACTTC
CASSSLRDSSLGQYF
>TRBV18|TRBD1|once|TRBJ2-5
TGTGCCAGCTCCGAGAGGACAGGGCGTTGGGAGACCCAGTACTTC
CASSERTGRWETQYF
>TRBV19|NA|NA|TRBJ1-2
TGTGCCAGTAGTTCGACGGGGGGCCTCTGGGAAGGCTACACCTTC
CASSSTGGLWEGYTF
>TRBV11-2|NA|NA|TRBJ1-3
TGTGCCAGCAGCCCCCCGAAGGGGGTCTTTGGAAACACCATATATTTT
CASSPPKGVFGNTIYF
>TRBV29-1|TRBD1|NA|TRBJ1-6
TGCAGCGCCCGGACAGGTCTTAATTCACCCCTCCACTTT
CSARTGLNSPLHF
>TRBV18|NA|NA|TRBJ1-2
TGTGCCAGCTCGCTCCAAGAAGGGCGGGATGGCTACACCTTC
CASSLQEGRDGYTF
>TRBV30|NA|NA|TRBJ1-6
TGTGCCTGGAGTGGACGGATTCGTTATAATTCACCCCTCCACTTT
CAWSGRIRYNSPLHF
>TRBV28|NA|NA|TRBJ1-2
TGTGCCAGCAGTTTCGTCGACAGGCCCAACTATGGCTACACCTTC
CASSFVDRPNYGYTF
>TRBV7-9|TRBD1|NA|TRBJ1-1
TGTGCCAGCAGACGATCGACAGGGCCGAACACTGAAGCTTTCTTT
CASRRSTGPNTEAFF
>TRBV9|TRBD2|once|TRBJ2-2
TGTGCCAGCAGCGTAGAATCTAGCGGGAGCGCTAACACCGGGGAGCTGTTTTTT
CASSVESSGSANTGELFF
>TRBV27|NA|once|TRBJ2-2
TGTGCCAGCAGTGAAGGACTTTTGACCGGGGAGCTGTTTTTT
CASSEGLLTGELFF
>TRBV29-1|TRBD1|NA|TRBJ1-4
TGCAGCGTTGAAGATCAGGACAGGGGGTCTAATGAAAAACTGTTTTTT
CSVEDQDRGSNEKLFF
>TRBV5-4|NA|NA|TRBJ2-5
TGTGCCAGCAGCTTAGGGGGGCAGCCCCAAGAGACCCAGTACTTC
CASSLGGQPQETQYF
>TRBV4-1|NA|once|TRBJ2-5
TGCGCCAGCAGCCATTCAGGGACCCAGTACTTC
CASSHSGTQYF
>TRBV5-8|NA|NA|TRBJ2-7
TGTGCCAGCAGCTTGGCAGGGGTGAGGGGCTACGAGCAGTACTTC
CASSLAGVRGYEQYF
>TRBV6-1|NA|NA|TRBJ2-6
TGTGCCAGCAGGGAGGGGGGATCTGGGGCCAACGTCCTGACTTTC
CASREGGSGANVLTF